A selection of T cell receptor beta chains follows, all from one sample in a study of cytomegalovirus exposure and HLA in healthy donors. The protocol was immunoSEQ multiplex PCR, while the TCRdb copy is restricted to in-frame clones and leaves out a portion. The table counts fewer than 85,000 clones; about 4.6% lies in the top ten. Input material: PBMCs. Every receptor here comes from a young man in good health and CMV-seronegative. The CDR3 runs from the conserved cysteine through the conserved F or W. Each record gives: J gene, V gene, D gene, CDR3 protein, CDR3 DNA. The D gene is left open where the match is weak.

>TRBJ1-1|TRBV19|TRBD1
CASSLRGDRFAEAFF
TGTGCCAGTAGCCTCCGAGGGGACAGGTTTGCTGAAGCTTTCTTT
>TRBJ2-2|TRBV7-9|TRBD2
CASSSPTSGGQNTGELFF
TGTGCCAGCAGCTCACCGACTAGCGGGGGCCAGAACACCGGGGAGCTGTTTTTT
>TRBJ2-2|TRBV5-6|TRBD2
CASSSPAGGYTGELFF
TGTGCCAGCAGCTCGCCTGCGGGAGGGTACACCGGGGAGCTGTTTTTT
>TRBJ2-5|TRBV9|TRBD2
CASSPGLAVQETQYF
TGTGCCAGCAGTCCCGGACTAGCGGTTCAAGAGACCCAGTACTTC
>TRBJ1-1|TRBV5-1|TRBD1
CASSAVTGLSEAFF
TGCGCCAGCAGCGCGGTGACAGGGTTGAGTGAAGCTTTCTTT
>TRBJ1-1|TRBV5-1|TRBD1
CASRPQGTNTEAFF
TGCGCCAGCAGGCCACAGGGGACTAACACTGAAGCTTTCTTT
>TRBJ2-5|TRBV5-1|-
CASSPGVGEGETQYF
TGCGCCAGCAGCCCCGGGGTCGGCGAAGGGGAGACCCAGTACTTC
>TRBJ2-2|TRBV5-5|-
CASSFGWNTGELFF
TGTGCCAGCAGCTTTGGCTGGAACACCGGGGAGCTGTTTTTT
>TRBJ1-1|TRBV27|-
CASSLRSGANPAFF
TGTGCCAGCAGTTTAAGGTCAGGGGCCAATCCAGCTTTCTTT
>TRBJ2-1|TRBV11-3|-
CASSLRRGYNEQFF
TGTGCCAGCAGCTTAAGAAGGGGTTACAATGAGCAGTTCTTC
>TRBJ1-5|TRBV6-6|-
CASAGTYSNQPQHF
TGTGCCAGCGCGGGCACTTATAGCAATCAGCCCCAGCATTTT
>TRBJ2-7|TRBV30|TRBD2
CAWNPLAGSYEQYF
TGTGCCTGGAACCCACTAGCGGGATCCTACGAGCAGTACTTC
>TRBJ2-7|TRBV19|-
CASSSLIDGGDYEQYF
TGTGCCAGTAGTTCCCTGATAGACGGGGGTGACTACGAGCAGTACTTC
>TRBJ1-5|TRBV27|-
CASRLTADQPQHF
TGTGCCAGCAGATTGACTGCGGATCAGCCCCAGCATTTT
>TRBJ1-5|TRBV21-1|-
CASSSRDRVVSSNQPQHF
TGTGCCAGCAGCTCCCGGGACAGGGTAGTGAGCAGCAATCAGCCCCAGCATTTT
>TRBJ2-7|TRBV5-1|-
CASSVYREAYEQYF
TGCGCCAGCAGCGTTTACAGGGAAGCCTACGAGCAGTACTTC
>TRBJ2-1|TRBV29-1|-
CSVEPGGSESYNEQFF
TGCAGCGTTGAGCCCGGCGGATCAGAGTCCTACAATGAGCAGTTCTTC
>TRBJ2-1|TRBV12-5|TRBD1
CASGLLGGTGGDEQFF
TGTGCTAGTGGTTTATTGGGGGGGACAGGGGGAGATGAGCAGTTCTTC
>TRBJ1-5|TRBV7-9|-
CASSPRDSNQPQHF
TGTGCCAGCAGCCCCAGGGATAGCAATCAGCCCCAGCATTTT
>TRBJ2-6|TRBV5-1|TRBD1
CASSLRQGTLTGANVLTF
TGCGCCAGCAGCTTGAGACAGGGGACTCTGACTGGGGCCAACGTCCTGACTTTC
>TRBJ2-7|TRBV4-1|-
CASSQGLEVSYEQYF
TGCGCCAGCAGCCAAGGGTTAGAGGTTTCTTACGAGCAGTACTTC
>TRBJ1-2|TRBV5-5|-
CASSLTGIFGYTF
TGTGCCAGCAGCCTTACAGGGATATTTGGCTACACCTTC
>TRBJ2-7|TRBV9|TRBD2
CASSAAGAFYEQYF
TGTGCCAGCAGCGCAGCGGGGGCGTTCTACGAGCAGTACTTC
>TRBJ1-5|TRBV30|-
CAWRDRRRRGTCYQPQHF
TGTGCCTGGAGGGACCGCCGGCGCAGAGGGACTTGCTATCAGCCCCAGCATTTT
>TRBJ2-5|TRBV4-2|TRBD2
CASSQLGLAETQYF
TGTGCCAGCAGCCAGCTGGGACTAGCGGAGACCCAGTACTTC
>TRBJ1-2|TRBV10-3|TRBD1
CAISSDRDHGYTF
TGTGCCATCAGTTCGGACAGGGATCATGGCTACACCTTC
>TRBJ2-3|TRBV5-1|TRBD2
CASRDASGARPDTQYF
TGCGCCAGCAGGGATGCTAGCGGGGCTCGACCAGATACGCAGTATTTT
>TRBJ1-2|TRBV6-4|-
CASRYEGYTF
TGTGCCAGCAGGTATGAGGGCTACACCTTC
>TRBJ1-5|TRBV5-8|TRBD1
CASSSDRASNQPQHF
TGTGCCAGCAGCTCGGACAGGGCAAGCAATCAGCCCCAGCATTTT
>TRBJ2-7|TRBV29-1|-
CSAGLREPYEQYF
TGCAGCGCGGGCCTGCGGGAACCCTACGAGCAGTACTTC
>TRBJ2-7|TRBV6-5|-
CASTRELFTYEQYF
TGTGCCAGCACTCGAGAGTTGTTTACCTACGAGCAGTACTTC
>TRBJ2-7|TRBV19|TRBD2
CASSLTGLAGDEQYF
TGTGCCAGTAGTCTCACGGGACTAGCGGGAGACGAGCAGTACTTC
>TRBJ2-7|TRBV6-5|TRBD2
CASSYGLAGVEQYF
TGTGCCAGCAGTTATGGACTAGCGGGGGTCGAGCAGTACTTC
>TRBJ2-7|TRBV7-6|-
CASSPGVEQYF
TGTGCCAGCAGCCCGGGGGTGGAGCAGTACTTC
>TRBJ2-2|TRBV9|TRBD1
CATGTANTGELFF
TGTGCCACCGGGACAGCGAACACCGGGGAGCTGTTTTTT
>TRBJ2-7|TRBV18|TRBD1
CASSPRGQGATRQYF
TGTGCCAGCTCACCACGGGGACAGGGGGCTACGCGCCAGTACTTC
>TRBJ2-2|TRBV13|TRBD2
CASSLVASGRDTGELFF
TGTGCCAGCAGCTTAGTAGCCAGCGGGAGAGACACCGGGGAGCTGTTTTTT
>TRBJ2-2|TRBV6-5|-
CASSSGGSRGTGELFF
TGTGCCAGCAGTTCGGGGGGCTCTAGGGGCACCGGGGAGCTGTTTTTT
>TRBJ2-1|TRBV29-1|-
CSVPGGGYNEQFF
TGCAGCGTGCCAGGGGGAGGTTACAATGAGCAGTTCTTC
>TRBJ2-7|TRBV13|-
CASSSPGLSYEQYF
TGTGCCAGCAGCTCACCGGGACTCTCCTACGAGCAGTACTTC
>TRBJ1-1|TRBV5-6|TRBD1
CASSPTTGGNTEAFF
TGTGCCAGCAGCCCCACCACAGGGGGGAACACTGAAGCTTTCTTT
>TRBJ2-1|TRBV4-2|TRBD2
CASSQEGVTGGGYNEQFF
TGTGCCAGCAGCCAAGAAGGGGTAACGGGAGGGGGGTACAATGAGCAGTTCTTC
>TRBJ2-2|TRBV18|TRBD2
CASSFGLAGTAGELFF
TGTGCCAGCTCCTTTGGACTAGCGGGAACAGCCGGGGAGCTGTTTTTT
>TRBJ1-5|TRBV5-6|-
CASSRTENSNQPQHF
TGTGCCAGCAGCCGGACAGAAAATAGCAATCAGCCCCAGCATTTT
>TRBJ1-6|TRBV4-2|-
CASSLKEGNNSPLHF
TGTGCCAGCAGCCTAAAGGAGGGAAATAATTCACCCCTCCACTTT
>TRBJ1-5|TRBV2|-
CASSPRVSQPQHF
TGTGCCAGCAGTCCCAGGGTTAGTCAGCCCCAGCATTTT
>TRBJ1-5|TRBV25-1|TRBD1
CASSVTGVNQPQHF
TGTGCCAGCAGTGTTACAGGGGTAAATCAGCCCCAGCATTTT
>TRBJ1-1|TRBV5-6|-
CASSSPWEGILTEAFF
TGTGCCAGCAGCTCCCCCTGGGAGGGGATATTGACTGAAGCTTTCTTT
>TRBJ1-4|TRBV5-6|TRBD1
CASSDRVGEKLFF
TGTGCCAGCAGCGACAGGGTCGGGGAAAAACTGTTTTTT
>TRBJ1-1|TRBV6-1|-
CASSDLEAGGGFF
TGTGCCAGCAGTGATCTGGAGGCGGGGGGAGGTTTCTTT